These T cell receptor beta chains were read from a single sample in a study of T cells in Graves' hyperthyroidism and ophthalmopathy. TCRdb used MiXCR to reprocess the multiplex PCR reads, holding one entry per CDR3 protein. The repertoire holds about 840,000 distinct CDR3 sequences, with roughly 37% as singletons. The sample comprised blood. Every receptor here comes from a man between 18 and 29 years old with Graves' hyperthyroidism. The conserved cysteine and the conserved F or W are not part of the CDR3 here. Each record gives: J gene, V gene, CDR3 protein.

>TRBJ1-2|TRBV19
ASRQPGSNYGYT
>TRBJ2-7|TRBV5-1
AIPGRPQGYEQY
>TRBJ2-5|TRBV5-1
ASSLVTGADQETQY
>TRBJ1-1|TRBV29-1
SAGFSDTEAF
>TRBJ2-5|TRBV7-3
ASRRGLAETQETQY
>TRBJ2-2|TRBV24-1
ATSDPRGESGELF
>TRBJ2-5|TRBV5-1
ASSFADSGETQY
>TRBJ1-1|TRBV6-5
ASSDSTGNTEAF
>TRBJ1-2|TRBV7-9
ASSVSTDYGYT
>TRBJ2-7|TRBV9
ASSPDRGVHYEQY
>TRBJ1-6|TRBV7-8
ASSLWSKDGDSPLH
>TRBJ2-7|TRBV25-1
ASSEPLAHPYEQY
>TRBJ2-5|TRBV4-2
ASSQDRQYQETQY
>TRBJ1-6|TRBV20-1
SADGQGGRRNSPLH
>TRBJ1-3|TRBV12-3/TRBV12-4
ASRTDLSGNTIY
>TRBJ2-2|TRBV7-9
ASSLAPSGELF
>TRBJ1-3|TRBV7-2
ASRSGTGTLRNTIY
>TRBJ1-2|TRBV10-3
AISESGTGVDYGYT
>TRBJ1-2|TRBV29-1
SGGVWSYT
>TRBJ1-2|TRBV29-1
SSMGRIYGYT
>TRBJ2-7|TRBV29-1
SVLGGFDEQY
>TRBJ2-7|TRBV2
ASSEERHPGTGDRVDRDEQY
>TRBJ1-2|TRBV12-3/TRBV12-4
TSSHRANYGYT
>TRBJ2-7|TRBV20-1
SARTSGGGYEQY
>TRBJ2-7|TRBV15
ATSRDVGAGGYEQY
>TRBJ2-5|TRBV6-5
ASRTPTSGSQETQY
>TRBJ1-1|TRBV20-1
SARGAGEDTEAF
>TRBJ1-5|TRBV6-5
ASSYSGPGSNQPQH
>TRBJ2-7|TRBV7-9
ASSLQPGTSGVLPYEQY
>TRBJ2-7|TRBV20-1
SARDGAEQY
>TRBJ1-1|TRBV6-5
ASSYSWGNTEAF
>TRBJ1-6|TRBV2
ASMGGYNSPLH
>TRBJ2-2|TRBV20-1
SACTVNTGELF
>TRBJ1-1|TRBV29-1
SVAPIDRPNTEAF
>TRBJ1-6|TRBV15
ATSRDRGPLH
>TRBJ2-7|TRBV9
ASSVGSGSEYEQY
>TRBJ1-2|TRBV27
ASGGNTNYGYT
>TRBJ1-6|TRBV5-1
ASSLAGQHGDNSPLH
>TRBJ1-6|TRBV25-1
ARSAYNSPLH
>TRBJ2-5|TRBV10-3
AISESGQRETQY
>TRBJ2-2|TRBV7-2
ASSFPTSGTRRSTGELF
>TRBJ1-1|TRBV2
AAQLQRGNTEAF
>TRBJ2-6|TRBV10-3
AIRSGANVLT
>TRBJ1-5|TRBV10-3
ASSSSRGRSQPQH
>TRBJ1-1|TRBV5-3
ASSSARGTGDTEAF
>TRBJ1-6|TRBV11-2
ASSSVARDSPLH
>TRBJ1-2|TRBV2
ASSEVLTGYYGYT
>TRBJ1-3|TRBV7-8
ASSSQGQGYGNTIY
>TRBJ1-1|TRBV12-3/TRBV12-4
ASSLGDGREAF
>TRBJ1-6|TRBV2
ASHRGNSPLH
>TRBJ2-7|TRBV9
ASSVWGAVGGQY
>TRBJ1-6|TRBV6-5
ASSDPGQGANSPLH
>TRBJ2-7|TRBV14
ASSQGARGRGLTYEQY
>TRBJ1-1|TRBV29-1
SVESGTEAF
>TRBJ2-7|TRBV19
ASSIAQGPYEQY
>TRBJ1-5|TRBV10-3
AIKGTGGPYQPQH
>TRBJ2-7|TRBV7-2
ASISGGAPYEQY